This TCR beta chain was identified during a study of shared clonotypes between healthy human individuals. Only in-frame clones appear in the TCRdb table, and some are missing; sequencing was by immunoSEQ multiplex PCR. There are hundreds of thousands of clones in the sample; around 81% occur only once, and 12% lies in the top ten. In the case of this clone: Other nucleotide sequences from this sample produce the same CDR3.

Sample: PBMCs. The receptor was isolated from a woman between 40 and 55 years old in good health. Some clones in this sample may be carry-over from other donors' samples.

CDR3 region: CASSEGQLTGELFF. In nucleotides, the CDR3 is TGCGCCAGCAGCGAAGGACAGCTCACCGGGGAGCTGTTTTTT. This sequence joins TRBV5-1 and TRBJ2-2; weak D call: TRBD1 (6 bases). The CDR3 totals 14 residues. Trimming removed 4 bases at V and 4 bases at J, with 11 bases between. The germline gives CDR1 SGHRS, CDR2 YFSETQ. The full variable domain, its missing parts supplied by reference TRBV5-1 and TRBJ2-2, is KAGVTQTPRYLIKTRGQQVTLSCSPISGHRSVSWYQQTPGQGLQFLFEYFSETQRNKGNFPGRFSGRQFSNSRSEMNVSTLELGDSALYLCASSEGQLTGELFFGEGSRLTVL.